The 30 T cell receptor beta chains below come from one sample, sequenced in a study of T cell responses to AZD1222 COVID-19 vaccine. Produced via immunoSEQ multiplex PCR; TCRdb's table is partial and in-frame only. This table holds roughly 130,000 clones, 80% to 90% found once. The sequences come from peripheral blood, collected on day 0 of AZD1222 vaccination. The receptors stem from an adult in good health.

The genes are TRBV9 and TRBJ2-7; D ambiguous. Looked up from germline, CDR1 is SGDLS and CDR2 is YYNGEE. Trimming pared 1 base from V and 0 bases from J, leaving 8 bases between. This CDR3 has 14 amino acids. The CDR3 protein is CASSVTQISYEQYF. The CDR3 DNA sequence: TGTGCCAGCAGCGTAACACAAATCTCCTACGAGCAGTACTTC.

This sequence joins TRBV19 and TRBJ1-1; D gene unclear. The germline V and J ends were trimmed by 7 bases and 1 base, with 7 bases remaining between them. The CDR3 runs 12 residues. The germline gives CDR1 LNHDA, CDR2 SQIVND (reference sequence). Written as DNA, the CDR3 is TGTGCCAGTACGCTAGGGAACACTGAAGCTTTCTTT. Translating gives CASTLGNTEAFF.

The chain carries TRBV5-1 and TRBJ2-3; 10 nucleotides line up with TRBD1. CDR3 length: 15 amino acids. The germline V gene encodes CDR1 SGHRS and CDR2 YFSETQ. J lost 1 base, V lost 4 bases, and 3 bases had no gene match. The CDR3 loop is CASSIGQGGTDTQYF. CDR3 in DNA: TGCGCCAGCAGCATAGGACAGGGGGGCACAGATACGCAGTATTTT.

The J gene is TRBJ1-1, the V gene TRBV2; D might be TRBD1 (6 bases). V dropped 2 bases and J dropped 1 base, with 23 bases sitting between them. The CDR3 runs 19 residues. Germline CDR1 and CDR2: SNHLY and FYNNEI. The CDR3 loop reads CASSETRRARGVQNTEAFF. Here the CDR3 DNA reads TGTGCCAGCAGTGAAACACGTCGGGCTAGGGGGGTCCAGAACACTGAAGCTTTCTTT.

The V and J genes are TRBV7-2 and TRBJ2-5; D gene uncertain. Trimming removed 0 bases from V and 4 bases from J, with 3 bases in between. Looked up from germline, CDR1 is SGHTA and CDR2 is FQGNSA. This CDR3 has 12 amino acids. The CDR3 nucleotides read TGTGCCAGCAGCTTAGCCGGAGAGACCCAGTACTTC. Translation gives CASSLAGETQYF.

The gene calls are TRBV6-1 and TRBJ2-3; 8 nucleotides match TRBD1. The CDR3 is 15 residues long. Germline V gene data show CDR1 as MNHNS and CDR2 as SASEGT. Germline trimming cut 2 bases from V and 4 bases from J; bases unmatched to any gene: 5. The CDR3 protein is CASSEMAGGADTQYF. CDR3 coding DNA: TGTGCCAGCAGTGAAATGGCAGGGGGCGCAGATACGCAGTATTTT.

The rearrangement links TRBV2 to TRBJ2-7; TRBD2 aligns across 8 bases. The germline V gene has CDR1 SNHLY and CDR2 FYNNEI. The ends lost 3 bases at V and 5 bases at J; junction bases unmatched: 6. The CDR3 consists of 14 residues. In nucleotides, the CDR3 is TGTGCCAGCAGTGATACCGGACTAGCCCACGAGCAGTACTTC. Its translation is CASSDTGLAHEQYF.

This chain uses TRBV18 with TRBJ2-7; unclear D gene. V gave up 5 bases and J gave up 3 bases, with 14 bases separating them. The CDR3 consists of 14 residues. CDR1 is KGHSH, CDR2 LQKENI, per germline. Here the CDR3 reads CASSSNPVNYEQYF. CDR3 nucleotide sequence: TGTGCCAGCTCAAGCAACCCGGTGAACTACGAGCAGTACTTC.

The genes are TRBV28 and TRBJ2-7, with TRBD1 matching over 9 bases. The CDR3 runs to 14 residues. Germline V gene lookup returns CDR1 MDHEN and CDR2 SYDVKM. The trim removed 6 bases at V and 0 bases at J, leaving 3 bases unmatched. The CDR3 region has the DNA TGTGCCAGCAGCGCGACAGGGGGCTCCTACGAGCAGTACTTC. It yields the protein CASSATGGSYEQYF.

The chain uses TRBV7-2 and TRBJ2-5; 8 positions match TRBD1. Looked up from germline, CDR1 is SGHTA and CDR2 is FQGNSA. This CDR3 is 15 amino acids long. V shed 4 bases and J 4 bases; nucleotides not matched to a gene: 8. CDR3 protein: CASSSQGTGIETQYF. As DNA, the CDR3 is TGTGCCAGCAGCTCCCAAGGGACAGGTATAGAGACCCAGTACTTC.

The chain uses TRBV5-4 and TRBJ2-7, with 11 bases matching TRBD1. The CDR3 loop spans 16 amino acids. CDR1 SGHNT and CDR2 YYREEE come from the germline V gene (reference sequence). J was trimmed by 4 bases and V by 1 base; bases with no gene match: 7. The CDR3 protein is CASSLTLGTGGYEQYF. For the CDR3, the DNA is TGTGCCAGCAGCTTGACGCTCGGGACAGGGGGATACGAGCAGTACTTC.

CDR3 DNA sequence: TGTGCCAGCAGACTCATAGAGTCTGGGAACGAGCAGTACTTC. As protein: CASRLIESGNEQYF. This chain connects TRBV5-4 to TRBJ2-7; D gene unclear. Germline CDR1 reads SGHNT; CDR2 reads YYREEE (reference sequence). The CDR3 runs to 14 residues. V was pared by 5 bases and J by 5 bases, with 17 bases between.

V usage is TRBV10-1 and J usage is TRBJ2-3; 7 nucleotides align to TRBD2. The CDR3 sequence is 16 residues long. Germline CDR1 is WNHNN and CDR2 is SYGVQD (reference sequence). Trimming at V came to 0 bases and at J to 1 base, leaving 4 bases not matched to a gene. As DNA, the CDR3 is TGCGCCAGCAGTGAGTCTCTAGCGGTCGGCACAGATACGCAGTATTTT. This sequence encodes CASSESLAVGTDTQYF.

Here the CDR3 DNA reads TGTGCCAGCAGCCAAGGGGGGGCGGGAGCAGTCCATGAGCAGTTCTTC. This gives the protein CASSQGGAGAVHEQFF. V and J are TRBV3-1 (or the pseudogene TRBV3-2) and TRBJ2-1; TRBD2 is a possible D gene (7 bases). Germline V gene data show CDR1 as LGHDT and CDR2 as YNNKEL (reference sequence). The CDR3 runs to 16 residues. Deletions cut 1 base from V and 8 bases from J, with 18 bases between.

This rearrangement joins TRBV6-5 to TRBJ1-2; perhaps TRBD1 as D (6 bases). The CDR3 sequence is 14 residues long. Germline V lookup: CDR1 MNHEY, CDR2 SVGAGI. V lost 6 bases and J 4 bases, leaving 15 bases between the germline ends. CDR3 region: CASRDVQGSYGYTF. The CDR3, as DNA: TGTGCCAGCAGAGACGTACAGGGCTCCTATGGCTACACCTTC.

The CDR3 reads CASSLRASGGTDTQYF. CDR3 DNA: TGTGCCAGCAGCTTGAGGGCTAGCGGGGGCACAGATACGCAGTATTTT. This rearrangement joins TRBV5-6 to TRBJ2-3; 9 bases are a match to TRBD2. The CDR3 has 16 amino acids. Trimming cost V 1 base and J 1 base; bases outside gene matches: 4. Germline V gene sequence: CDR1 SGHDT, CDR2 YYEEEE.

J is TRBJ1-5 and V is TRBV19; maybe TRBD1 (5 bases). The germline V gene has CDR1 LNHDA and CDR2 SQIVND (reference sequence). The CDR3 covers 15 residues. The V end lost 4 bases, the J end lost 2 bases, and 12 bases lay between the germline ends. The chain's CDR3 is CASSTQGFGNQPQHF. CDR3 in DNA: TGTGCCAGTAGTACCCAGGGTTTCGGCAATCAGCCCCAGCATTTT.

The chain employs TRBV27 and TRBJ2-7; 10 bases map to TRBD1. The trim removed 10 bases at V and 5 bases at J, leaving 11 bases unmatched. This CDR3 has 14 amino acids. Germline CDR1 is MNHEY and CDR2 is SMNVEV (reference sequence). CDR3 region: CATHNPGTGDEQYF. CDR3 DNA sequence: TGTGCCACACATAACCCCGGGACAGGGGACGAGCAGTACTTC.

The rearrangement links TRBV5-6 to TRBJ1-4, with a possible D match to TRBD1 (5 bases). The CDR3 extends over 13 amino acids. Germline assignment: CDR1 SGHDT and CDR2 YYEEEE. V lost 10 bases and J 7 bases, leaving 17 bases between the germline ends. The CDR3, as DNA: TGTGCCTGCTCTAAGGGGATGACTGAAAAACTGTTTTTT. Its protein is CACSKGMTEKLFF.

The gene calls are TRBV11-3 and TRBJ2-2; D not certain. CDR3 size: 13 residues. V gave up 2 bases and J gave up 7 bases, with 8 bases separating them. Germline V CDR1 and CDR2: SGHNT, YENEEA. DNA of the CDR3: TGTGCCAGCAGCTTATCAGTTCACGGGGAGCTGTTTTTT. Residues: CASSLSVHGELFF. The variable domain in full, with the rest retrieved from reference TRBV11-3 and TRBJ2-2, is EAGVVQSPRYKIIEKKQPVAFWCNPISGHNTLYWYLQNLGQGPELLIRYENEEAVDDSQLPKDRFSAERLKGVDSTLKIQPAELGDSAVYLCASSLSVHGELFFGEGSRLTVL.

The chain couples TRBV11-2 to TRBJ2-5, with no clear D. The CDR3 totals 14 residues. Germline-derived CDR1 and CDR2 are SGHAT and FQNNGV. Trimming stripped 3 bases from V and 0 bases from J, with 8 bases between. The CDR3 region has the DNA TGTGCCAGCAGCTTGGGCTCGTACCAAGAGACCCAGTACTTC. It encodes CASSLGSYQETQYF. Drawing the rest from reference TRBV11-2 and TRBJ2-5, the complete variable domain is EAGVAQSPRYKIIEKRQSVAFWCNPISGHATLYWYQQILGQGPKLLIQFQNNGVVDDSQLPKDRFSAERLKGVDSTLKIQPAKLEDSAVYLCASSLGSYQETQYFGPGTRLLVL.

The gene calls are TRBV19 and TRBJ1-5, with TRBD1 matching 7 bases. J gave up 0 bases and V 6 bases, and 5 bases lay outside the gene matches. The CDR3 is 15 amino acids. From germline, CDR1 is LNHDA and CDR2 SQIVND (reference sequence). CDR3 sequence: CASRGTVYSNQPQHF. As DNA, the CDR3 is TGTGCCAGTAGGGGGACAGTCTATAGCAATCAGCCCCAGCATTTT. The full variable domain, its missing parts supplied by reference TRBV19 and TRBJ1-5, is DGGITQSPKYLFRKEGQNVTLSCEQNLNHDAMYWYRQDPGQGLRLIYYSQIVNDFQKGDIAEGYSVSREKKESFPLTVTSAQKNPTAFYLCASRGTVYSNQPQHFGDGTRLSIL.

This clone appeared a single time. This rearrangement joins TRBV11-2 to TRBJ2-6; D could derive from TRBD1 or TRBD2 (5 bases each). The V gene lost 6 bases and the J gene lost 0 bases, with 21 bases spanning the gap. Germline V gene data show CDR1 as SGHAT and CDR2 as FQNNGV. This CDR3 region has 19 residues. This chain's CDR3 is CASRVPGRGLHSGANVLTF. The CDR3 nucleotides read TGTGCCAGCAGAGTTCCGGGAAGGGGCCTTCACTCTGGGGCCAACGTCCTGACTTTC.

The V gene is TRBV10-1, the J gene TRBJ2-2; 7 bases are a match to TRBD1. This CDR3 has 13 amino acids. V was pared by 8 bases and J by 6 bases, with 6 bases of the junction left unmatched. The germline V gene has CDR1 WNHNN and CDR2 SYGVQD (reference sequence). DNA for the CDR3: TGCGCCAGCTCGACAGGGCTGCCCGGGGAGCTGTTTTTT. Translating it yields CASSTGLPGELFF.

V gene TRBV2 combines with J gene TRBJ1-1; unclear D gene. The CDR3 covers 15 residues. Trimming left V 5 bases short and J 1 base short, with 14 bases between. Germline values: CDR1 SNHLY, CDR2 FYNNEI. This CDR3 is CASSTRAATNTEAFF. In nucleotides, the CDR3 is TGTGCCAGCAGTACACGGGCAGCGACGAACACTGAAGCTTTCTTT.

The chain combines TRBV9 with TRBJ2-7; 9 bases line up with TRBD2. CDR1 and CDR2 (germline): SGDLS, YYNGEE. Trimming removed 4 bases from V and 3 bases from J; junction bases left unmatched: 5. This CDR3 region has 14 residues. The CDR3 sequence is CASSRGAGGYEQYF. Here the CDR3 DNA reads TGTGCCAGCAGCCGAGGAGCGGGGGGCTACGAGCAGTACTTC.

This chain connects TRBV18 to TRBJ1-6; D is possibly TRBD1 (6 bases). Germline-derived CDR1 and CDR2 are KGHSH and LQKENI. This CDR3 contains 23 residues. V was clipped by 2 bases and J by 0 bases, with 29 bases between them. The CDR3 region has the DNA TGTGCCAGCTCACCATTCGGGCAGGGGACCTCCTTCACCCTGAGCTCCTATAATTCACCCCTCCACTTT. It encodes CASSPFGQGTSFTLSSYNSPLHF.

V and J are TRBV5-5 and TRBJ2-5; D possibly matches TRBD1 or TRBD2 (6 bases each). This CDR3 is 14 amino acids long. Trimming cost V 4 bases and J 1 base, with 11 bases left between them. Germline CDR1 is SGHKS and CDR2 is YYEKEE (reference sequence). CDR3 in DNA: TGTGCCAGCAGCGGGGGGACAACCCAAGAGACCCAGTACTTC. Its translation is CASSGGTTQETQYF. Together with reference TRBV5-5 and TRBJ2-5, the CDR3 gives the full variable domain: DAGVTQSPTHLIKTRGQQVTLRCSPISGHKSVSWYQQVLGQGPQFIFQYYEKEERGRGNFPDRFSARQFPNYSSELNVNALLLGDSALYLCASSGGTTQETQYFGPGTRLLVL.

The chain joins TRBV19 to TRBJ1-1; D call uncertain. Germline-derived CDR1 and CDR2 are LNHDA and SQIVND (reference sequence). Trimming took off 8 bases at V and 2 bases at J, with 15 bases between the two ends. The CDR3 sequence is 14 residues long. The CDR3 sequence is CASASDGRNTEAFF. In nucleotides, the CDR3 is TGTGCCAGTGCCTCTGATGGTAGAAACACTGAAGCTTTCTTT.

The V call is TRBV7-9, the J call TRBJ1-6; D ambiguous. Trimming pared 1 base from V and 0 bases from J, leaving 4 bases between. The CDR3 is made up of 15 amino acids. Germline-derived CDR1 and CDR2 are SEHNR and FQNEAQ (reference sequence). CDR3 sequence reads: CASSLEGSYNSPLHF. CDR3 DNA: TGTGCCAGCAGCTTAGAGGGCTCCTATAATTCACCCCTCCACTTT.